This T cell receptor (beta chain) was sequenced during a study of siplizumab effects on memory and regulatory T cells (dated by TCRdb to about 2019). Study-level background: The study examined how the anti-CD2 antibody siplizumab affects alloreactive T-cell subsets in allogeneic mixed lymphocyte reactions built from human PBMCs.

TCRbeta CDR3 sequencing was performed on sorted unstimulated T cells and on proliferating T cells recovered from mixed lymphocyte reactions. Fresh whole blood from approximately ten HLA-typed healthy donors was used to isolate PBMCs. To map where alloreactive clones came from, unstimulated CD4+ non-regulatory T cells were FACS-sorted. Spanning cysteine to phenylalanine, the CDR3 consists of 13 amino acids. Just the 39-base CDR3 DNA is kept, in frame starting at base 1. Trimming removed 2 bases from V and 9 bases from J; the gene matches leave 3 bases unexplained. Based on the germline V gene, the CDR1 and CDR2 sequences are SGHTS and YDEGEE. To prepare the library, the immunoSEQ multiplex PCR assay was applied. Each sample had 9 x 10^4 or so TCR templates assayed by the deep sequencing platform. Genomic DNA extracted from sorted T cells was the material used for TCRbeta CDR3 sequencing. The authors processed their data as follows. The R programming language was used for the clonal analysis of the TCRbeta CDR3 data. Alloreactive CD4+ and CD8+ clones were identified by comparing unstimulated samples to CFSE-low samples taken after the reaction. Regulatory or non-regulatory origin of alloreactive CD4+ clones was assigned by matching sequences to the sorted unstimulated Treg and non-Treg repertoires. TCRdb stores this immuneACCESS table with in-frame sequences only. Part of the clones is absent; in the studies checked, under half of the shortfall reflects unresolved V genes, and no reason is known for the rest. V and J calls and clone size are as listed in that table; D and trimming were resolved from the DNA. This sample holds about 100,000 clones; over 90% were observed only once. Approximately 12% of the sample belongs to the ten largest clones.

A word on this clone: What this receptor recognizes is not known. Base qualities are not recorded, but no much larger clone differs from it by a single base.

Study-wide conclusions, independent of this receptor: In reactions with siplizumab, an average of about 62% of mappable alloreactive CD4+ clones were Treg-derived, compared with around 30% in control reactions. Whether proliferating Tregs from siplizumab cultures actually had suppressive function was not functionally confirmed. For roughly 75-97% of proliferating CD4+ or CD8+ clones, no naive or memory phenotype could be assigned. Sequences below about 10^-5 frequency were poorly captured, so only a minor fraction of alloreactive clones could be mapped to unstimulated subsets. Unstimulated naive T cells appeared to be more diverse than memory T cells, and naive cells seemed to make a substantial contribution to the alloresponse. The cumulative frequency of alloreactive sequences traceable to unstimulated CD4+ memory T cells was significantly reduced by siplizumab.

The sequenced sample was non-Treg CD4+ T cells sorted from blood. What the cell subset or site label conveys for this sample: FACS-sorted unstimulated CD4+ non-regulatory T cells. The chain employs TRBV5-8 and TRBJ1-4; 8 of the junction bases match TRBD1. This clonotype was obtained from a human donor in good health. The nucleotide sequence reads TGTGCCAGCAGCTTCGGACAGGGTAAAAAACTGTTTTTT. Its protein is CASSFGQGKKLFF.